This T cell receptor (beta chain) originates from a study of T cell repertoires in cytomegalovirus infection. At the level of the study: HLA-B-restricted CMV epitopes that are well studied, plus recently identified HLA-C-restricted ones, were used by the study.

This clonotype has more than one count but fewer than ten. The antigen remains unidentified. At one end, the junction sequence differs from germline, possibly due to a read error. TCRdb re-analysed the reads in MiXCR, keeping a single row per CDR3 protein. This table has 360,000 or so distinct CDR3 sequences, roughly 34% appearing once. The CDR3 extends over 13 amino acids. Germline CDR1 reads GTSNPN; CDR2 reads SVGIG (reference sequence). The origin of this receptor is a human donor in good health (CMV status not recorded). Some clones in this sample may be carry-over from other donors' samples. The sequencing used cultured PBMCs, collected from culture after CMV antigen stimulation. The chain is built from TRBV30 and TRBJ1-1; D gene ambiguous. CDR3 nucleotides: TGTGCCTGGAGTCCCGAGTCCGTGGGGTTCCGTGTCTTT. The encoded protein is CAWSPESVGFRVF.